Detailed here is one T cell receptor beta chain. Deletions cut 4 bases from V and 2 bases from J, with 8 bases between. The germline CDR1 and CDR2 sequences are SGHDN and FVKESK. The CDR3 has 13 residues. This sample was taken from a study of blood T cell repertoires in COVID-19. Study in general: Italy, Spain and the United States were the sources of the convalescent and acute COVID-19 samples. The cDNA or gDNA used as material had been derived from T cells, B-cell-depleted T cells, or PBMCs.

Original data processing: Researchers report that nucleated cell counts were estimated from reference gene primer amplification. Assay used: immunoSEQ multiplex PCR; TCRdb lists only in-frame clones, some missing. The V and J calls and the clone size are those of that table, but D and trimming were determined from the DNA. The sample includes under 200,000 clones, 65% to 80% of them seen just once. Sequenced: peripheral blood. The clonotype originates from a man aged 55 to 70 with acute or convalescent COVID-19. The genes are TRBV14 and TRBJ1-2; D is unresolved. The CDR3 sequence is CASSPRLNYGYTF. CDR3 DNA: TGTGCCAGCAGCCCCAGGTTGAACTATGGCTACACCTTC.